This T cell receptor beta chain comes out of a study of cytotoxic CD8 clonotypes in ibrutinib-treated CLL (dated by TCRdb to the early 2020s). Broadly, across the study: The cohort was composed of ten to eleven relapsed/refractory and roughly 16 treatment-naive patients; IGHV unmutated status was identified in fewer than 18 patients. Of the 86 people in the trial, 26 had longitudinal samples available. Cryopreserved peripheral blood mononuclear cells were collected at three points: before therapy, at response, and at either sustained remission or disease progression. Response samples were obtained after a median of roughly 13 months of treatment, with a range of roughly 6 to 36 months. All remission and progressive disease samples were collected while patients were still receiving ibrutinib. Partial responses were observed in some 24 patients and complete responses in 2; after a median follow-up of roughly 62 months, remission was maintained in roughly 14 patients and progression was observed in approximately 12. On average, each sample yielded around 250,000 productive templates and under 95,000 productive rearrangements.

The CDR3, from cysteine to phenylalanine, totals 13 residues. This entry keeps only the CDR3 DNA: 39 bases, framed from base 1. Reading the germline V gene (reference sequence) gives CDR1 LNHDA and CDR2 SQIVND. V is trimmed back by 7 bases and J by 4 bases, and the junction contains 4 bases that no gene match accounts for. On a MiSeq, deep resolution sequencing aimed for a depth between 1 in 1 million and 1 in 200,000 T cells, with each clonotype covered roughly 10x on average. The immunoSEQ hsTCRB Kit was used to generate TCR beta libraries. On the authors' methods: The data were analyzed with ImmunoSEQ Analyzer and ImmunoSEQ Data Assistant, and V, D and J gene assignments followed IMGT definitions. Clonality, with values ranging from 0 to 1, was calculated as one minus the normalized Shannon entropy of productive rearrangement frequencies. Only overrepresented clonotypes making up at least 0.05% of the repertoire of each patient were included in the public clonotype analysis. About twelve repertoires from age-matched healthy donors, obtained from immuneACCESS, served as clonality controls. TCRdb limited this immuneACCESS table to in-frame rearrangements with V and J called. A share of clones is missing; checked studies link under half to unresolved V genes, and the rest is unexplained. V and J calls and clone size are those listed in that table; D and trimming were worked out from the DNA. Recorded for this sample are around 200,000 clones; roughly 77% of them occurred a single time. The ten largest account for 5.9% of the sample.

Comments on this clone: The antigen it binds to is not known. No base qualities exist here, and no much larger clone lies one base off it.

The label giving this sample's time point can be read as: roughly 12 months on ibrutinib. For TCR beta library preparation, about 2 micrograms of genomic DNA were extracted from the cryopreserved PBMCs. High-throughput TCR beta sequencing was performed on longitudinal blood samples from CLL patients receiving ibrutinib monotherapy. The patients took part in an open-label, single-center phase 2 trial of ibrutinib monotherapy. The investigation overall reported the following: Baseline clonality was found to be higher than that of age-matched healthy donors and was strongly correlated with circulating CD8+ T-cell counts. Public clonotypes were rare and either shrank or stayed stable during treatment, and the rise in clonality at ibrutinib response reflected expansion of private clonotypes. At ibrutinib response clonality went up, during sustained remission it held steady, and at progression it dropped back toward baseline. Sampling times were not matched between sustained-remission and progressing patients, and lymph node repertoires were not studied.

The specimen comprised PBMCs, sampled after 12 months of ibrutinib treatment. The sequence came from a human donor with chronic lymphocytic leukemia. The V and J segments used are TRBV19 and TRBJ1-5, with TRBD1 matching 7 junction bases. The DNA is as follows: TGTGCCAGTACCGACAGGGAGAATCAGCCCCAGCATTTT. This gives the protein CASTDRENQPQHF.